The 7 T cell receptor beta chains below were found in one sample sequenced in a study of blood T cell repertoires in COVID-19. Clones were sequenced by immunoSEQ multiplex PCR, and TCRdb holds only the in-frame ones, with some missing. The data hold around 91,000 clones, with 85% observed a single time. The sequenced material came from peripheral blood. The receptors here all came from a man at least 80 years old with acute or convalescent COVID-19.

J is TRBJ2-2 and V is TRBV10-3, with 10 bases lining up with TRBD2. There are 15 residues in the CDR3. Trimming removed 10 bases from V and 7 bases from J; junction bases left unmatched: 12. Germline V gene sequence: CDR1 ENHRY, CDR2 SYGVKD. CDR3 nucleotide sequence: TGTGCCAGCAGACCCCCTAGCGGGAGAAACGGGGAGCTGTTTTTT. This gives the protein CASRPPSGRNGELFF.

The chain joins TRBV19 to TRBJ2-3; D is uncertain. Germline V gives CDR1 LNHDA, CDR2 SQIVND (reference sequence). There are 12 residues in the CDR3. Trimming removed 6 bases from V and 0 bases from J, with 4 bases in between. The CDR3 loop is CASSVSTDTQYF. DNA for the CDR3: TGTGCCAGTAGCGTCAGCACAGATACGCAGTATTTT. Supplemented by reference TRBV19 and TRBJ2-3, the full variable domain reads DGGITQSPKYLFRKEGQNVTLSCEQNLNHDAMYWYRQDPGQGLRLIYYSQIVNDFQKGDIAEGYSVSREKKESFPLTVTSAQKNPTAFYLCASSVSTDTQYFGPGTRLTVL.

The J gene is TRBJ2-1, the V gene TRBV3-1 (or the pseudogene TRBV3-2); 12 nucleotides align to TRBD2. V trimming: 3 bases; J trimming: 1 base; junction bases outside the gene matches: 7. This CDR3 region has 18 residues. Germline V gene lookup returns CDR1 LGHDT and CDR2 YNNKEL (reference sequence). CDR3 coding DNA: TGTGCCAGCAGCCACCCGACTAGCGGGAGCGGTTCCTACAATGAGCAGTTCTTC. Its protein product is CASSHPTSGSGSYNEQFF.

The gene calls are TRBV9 and TRBJ2-3; D is possibly TRBD1 (6 bases). CDR1 and CDR2 (germline): SGDLS, YYNGEE. The CDR3 consists of 15 residues. The V end was cut by 3 bases, the J end by 0 bases, with 11 bases between. CDR3 sequence reads: CASSARDKSTDTQYF. The CDR3 nucleotides read TGTGCCAGCAGCGCCCGGGACAAGAGCACAGATACGCAGTATTTT. The full variable domain, in which reference TRBV9 and TRBJ2-3 provide the parts outside the CDR3, is DSGVTQTPKHLITATGQRVTLRCSPRSGDLSVYWYQQSLDQGLQFLIQYYNGEERAKGNILERFSAQQFPDLHSELNLSSLELGDSALYFCASSARDKSTDTQYFGPGTRLTVL.

This chain joins TRBV27 and TRBJ2-6, with 12 bases matching TRBD2. The germline V gene encodes CDR1 MNHEY and CDR2 SMNVEV (reference sequence). The trim removed 5 bases at V and 0 bases at J, leaving 5 bases unmatched. The CDR3 length is 18 residues. As DNA, the CDR3 is TGTGCCAGCAGTCCGAGGACTAGCGGGGTCTCTGGGGCCAACGTCCTGACTTTC. Its translation is CASSPRTSGVSGANVLTF.

V is TRBV16 and J is TRBJ2-3, with 11 bases that match TRBD2. V shed 4 bases, J shed 0 bases, and the junction held 3 bases outside the gene matches. The V gene's germline CDR1 is KGHSY and CDR2 FQNENV. The CDR3 totals 16 residues. CDR3 protein: CASSPRTSGSTDTQYF. Written as DNA, the CDR3 is TGTGCCAGCAGCCCCAGGACTAGCGGGAGCACAGATACGCAGTATTTT.

Here the CDR3 DNA reads TGTGCCAGCAGCCCTTCAATTGGCGGCGAGCAGTACTTC. Translation: CASSPSIGGEQYF. The J gene is TRBJ2-7, the V gene TRBV12-3 or TRBV12-4; D gene ambiguous. CDR3 length equals 13 residues. V gave up 6 bases and J gave up 6 bases, with 15 bases separating them.